This T cell receptor beta chain was sequenced in a study of blood T cell repertoires in COVID-19 (dated by TCRdb to 2020 to 2022). For the wider study: Samples covering the acute and convalescent phases of COVID-19 were provided by collaborators in the United States, Italy and Spain. Subjects who had been exposed to COVID-19, were actively infected with it, or had recovered from it provided the deeply sampled blood TCRbeta repertoires that made up the dataset. The material from the prospective study consisted of cDNA or gDNA derived from T cells, B-cell-depleted T cells, or PBMCs. The samples were drawn from the first 160 participants of the ongoing ImmuneRACE study and from 950 to 1,500 subjects provided by 6 global collaborators. Sample metadata almost always included a de-identified subject ID, COVID-19 status, age in years and sex. The repertoires were made available in a free public database intended to serve as a resource for research on the immune response to SARS-CoV-2. Where available, HLA class I and class II types were obtained from metadata supplied by the sample provider rather than from assay-based typing. Overall study outcomes, separate from this receptor: How much clinical and demographic metadata was included differed by source and by participant, and the metadata was provided uncurated.

On this clone: What this receptor recognizes is not known. No much larger clone exists at a distance of one base, and base qualities are not known.

TCRbeta CDR3 regions were amplified from genomic DNA using the immunoSEQ Assay, a bias-controlled multiplex PCR. The paper's processing steps were these. Within the assay, amplification of reference gene primers was used to estimate how many nucleated cells each sample contained. To quantify the absolute abundance of each unique TCRbeta CDR3 rearrangement, sequence reads were collapsed and filtered. Productive Simpson clonality was computed per sample as the square root of Simpson's diversity index over productive rearrangements. TCRdb re-hosts the immuneACCESS table, in-frame sequences only. Its copies lack some clones; in the studies checked, an unresolved V gene accounts for under half of them, and the cause for the rest is not known. V, J and clone size reflect that table, while D and trimming were determined from the DNA. The sample table contains over 100,000 clones; only one count was recorded for around nine tenths of them. 11% of the sample is taken by the ten largest.

CDR1 SQVTM and CDR2 ANQGSEA were looked up in the germline V gene. From its cysteine to its phenylalanine, the CDR3 spans 16 amino acids. The read is trimmed to its CDR3 DNA, 48 bases read in frame from base 1. At the junction V is shortened by 6 bases and J by 5 bases; bases outside the gene matches: 18. One collaborating source in Seattle enrolled patients while the patients were actively infected and followed the patients over time throughout the course of disease. Collaborating institutions collected whole blood in K2EDTA tubes following their own protocols. For TCRbeta analysis, collaborator samples were shipped as frozen whole blood, as isolated PBMCs, or as DNA extracted from either sample type.

The source of this sequence is a woman aged 65 to 85 with COVID-19, enrolled during active disease. The chain is made from TRBV29-1 and TRBJ2-5, and 7 junction bases match TRBD1. The sample was peripheral blood. Read as DNA, the sequence is TGCAGCGTGAGATACAGGGGAAGTTTAAGGGTCGAGACCCAGTACTTC. Translated, this gives CSVRYRGSLRVETQYF.